This T cell receptor beta chain comes out of a study of cytomegalovirus exposure and HLA in healthy donors. Study-level results: A later analysis showed HLA-associated TCR beta chains outstripping equally common others in clonal expansion. Being productive about 90% or about 30% of the time was typical of most TCR beta V segments in an earlier analysis. There were a few CMV-associated chains whose specificity for CMV antigens was confirmed in vitro.

The germline gives CDR1 PRHDT, CDR2 FYEKMQ (reference sequence). Trimming pared 5 bases from V and 5 bases from J, leaving 6 bases between. The length of the CDR3 is 11 residues. Notes on this clone: Its matching antigen is unknown.

The PCR ran on 60 Vbeta and 13 Jbeta primers. Sequencing used immunoSEQ multiplex PCR; TCRdb keeps in-frame clones, though not all of them. The repertoire consists of about 170,000 clones, with roughly four fifths occurring once and the leading ten covering about 0.89%. The material sequenced was PBMCs. The chain has TRBV13 and TRBJ1-1, with D maybe TRBD1 (5 bases). This receptor was obtained from a girl aged 2-10 years in good health and CMV-seropositive. The CDR3 loop is CASSPGTEAFF. The CDR3 bases are TGTGCCAGCAGCCCAGGGACTGAAGCTTTCTTT.